A selection of T cell receptor beta chains follows, all from one sample in a study of blood T cell repertoires in COVID-19. TCRdb's copy holds only in-frame clones and misses some; the assay was immunoSEQ multiplex PCR. The table lists 200,000 to 250,000 clones, around 86% of them singletons. Sequenced material: peripheral blood. The receptors derive from a woman of 80 years or more with COVID-19, enrolled during active disease. Both conserved end residues are part of each CDR3. The D gene is left open where the match is weak. Clone size is shown for a subset of rows, as once, few, many or a class of expanded clone.

D gene,clone size,J gene,V gene,CDR3 DNA,CDR3 protein
TRBD2,.,TRBJ2-7,TRBV11-2,TGTGCCAGCAGCTCGCTCCAACTAGCGGGAGGAGGGACCTACGAGCAGTACTTC,CASSSLQLAGGGTYEQYF
.,.,TRBJ1-5,TRBV30,TGTGCCTGGAGTCAAACAGGGTCCCAGCCCCAGCATTTT,CAWSQTGSQPQHF
TRBD1,.,TRBJ1-1,TRBV6-5,TGTGCCAGCAGTAGAGACAGGGCTGACACTGAAGCTTTCTTT,CASSRDRADTEAFF
.,once,TRBJ1-5,TRBV4-2,TGTGCCAGCAGCCAATCAGGAGGGGGGGTCAATCAGCCCCAGCATTTT,CASSQSGGGVNQPQHF
.,medium-sized,TRBJ2-7,TRBV28,TGTGCCAGCGAGACAGATTCCTACGAGCAGTACTTC,CASETDSYEQYF
TRBD2,.,TRBJ2-7,TRBV6-5,TGTGCCAGCAGTTATGGACTAGGGGCCTACGAGCAGTACTTC,CASSYGLGAYEQYF
.,once,TRBJ2-6,TRBV6-6,TGTGCCAGCAGTTACTCGGCAGGGGCTGGGGCCAACGTCCTGACTTTC,CASSYSAGAGANVLTF
TRBD2,.,TRBJ2-7,TRBV6-2/TRBV6-3,TGTGCCAGCAGTTACTCTGGACTAGCGGACTACGAGCAGTACTTC,CASSYSGLADYEQYF
.,few,TRBJ1-5,TRBV4-1,TGCGCCAGCAGCCAACCTAATCAGCCCCAGCATTTT,CASSQPNQPQHF
TRBD2,.,TRBJ2-5,TRBV30,TGTGCCTGGAGTGAGGGAGGGGCTCAAGAGACCCAGTACTTC,CAWSEGGAQETQYF
.,.,TRBJ2-7,TRBV6-2/TRBV6-3,TGTGCCAGCAGTTCTACCTCGTTGCGGGGGCCTTCCTACGAGCAGTACTTC,CASSSTSLRGPSYEQYF
.,few,TRBJ2-2,TRBV2,TGTGCCAGCGGAGGGGGCAGGCCCACCGGGGAGCTGTTTTTT,CASGGGRPTGELFF
TRBD2,.,TRBJ2-2,TRBV18,TGTGCCAGCTCACCACTAGCGGGGGGCGAGAACACCGGGGAGCTGTTTTTT,CASSPLAGGENTGELFF
.,.,TRBJ1-2,TRBV7-9,TGTGCCAGCAGCTTAGGGGCCCAGGGCTATGGCTACACCTTC,CASSLGAQGYGYTF
.,.,TRBJ1-6,TRBV9,TGTGCCAGCTCCGGGGGGGACAACTCCTATAATTCACCCCTCCACTTT,CASSGGDNSYNSPLHF
TRBD2,once,TRBJ2-2,TRBV7-2,TGTGCCAGCAGCTTAGTTTCCAGCGGGAGGTCGAACACCGGGGAGCTGTTTTTT,CASSLVSSGRSNTGELFF
.,.,TRBJ2-1,TRBV28,TGTGCCAGCGGGCCGGGGAGCTCCTACAATGAGCAGTTCTTC,CASGPGSSYNEQFF
.,.,TRBJ1-5,TRBV6-2/TRBV6-3,TGTGCCAGCAGTTTCCCTTTCGGGGAGTGGAGCAATCAGCCCCAGCATTTT,CASSFPFGEWSNQPQHF
.,.,TRBJ2-7,TRBV5-1,TGCGCCAGCAGCTTGGATGGTGGAGGGGTTTACGAGCAGTACTTC,CASSLDGGGVYEQYF
TRBD1,.,TRBJ1-2,TRBV2,TGTGCCAGCAGTCCGGGACAGGGAGATGGCTACACCTTC,CASSPGQGDGYTF
TRBD2,.,TRBJ2-1,TRBV9,TGTGCCAGCAGCGTAGTTAAGGGCGGACTAGTAGTTGAGCAGTTCTTC,CASSVVKGGLVVEQFF
TRBD1,.,TRBJ1-6,TRBV5-1,TGCGCCAGCAGCTGGGACAGCTCCAATTCACCCCTCCACTTT,CASSWDSSNSPLHF
.,.,TRBJ1-3,TRBV2,TGTGCCAGCAGTGAGCTAGGCAGAACTGGAAACACCATATATTTT,CASSELGRTGNTIYF